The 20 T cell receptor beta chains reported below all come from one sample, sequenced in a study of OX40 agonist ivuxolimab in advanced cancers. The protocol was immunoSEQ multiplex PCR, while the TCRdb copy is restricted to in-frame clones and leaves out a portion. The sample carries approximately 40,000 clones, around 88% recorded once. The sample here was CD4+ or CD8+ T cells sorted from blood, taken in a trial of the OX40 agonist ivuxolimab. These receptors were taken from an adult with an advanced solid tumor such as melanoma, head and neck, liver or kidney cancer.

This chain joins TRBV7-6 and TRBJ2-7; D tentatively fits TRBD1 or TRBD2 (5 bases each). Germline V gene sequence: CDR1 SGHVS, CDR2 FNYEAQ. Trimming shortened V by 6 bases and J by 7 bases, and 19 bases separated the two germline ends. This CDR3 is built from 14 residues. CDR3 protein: CASSTGTDRLEQYF. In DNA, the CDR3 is TGTGCCAGCAGTACCGGGACCGATCGCTTGGAGCAGTACTTC.

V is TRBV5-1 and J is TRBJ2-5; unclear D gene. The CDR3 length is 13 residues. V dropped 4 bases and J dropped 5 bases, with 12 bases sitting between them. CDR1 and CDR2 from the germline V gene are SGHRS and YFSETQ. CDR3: CASSPRTEETQYF. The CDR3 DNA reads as TGCGCCAGCAGCCCCCGAACGGAGGAGACCCAGTACTTC.

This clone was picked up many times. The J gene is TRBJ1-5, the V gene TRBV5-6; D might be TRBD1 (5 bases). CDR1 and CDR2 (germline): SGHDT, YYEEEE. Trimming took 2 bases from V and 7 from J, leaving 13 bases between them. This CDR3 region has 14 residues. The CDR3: CASSLGRGGQPQHF. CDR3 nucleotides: TGTGCCAGCAGCTTAGGTAGGGGTGGACAGCCCCAGCATTTT.

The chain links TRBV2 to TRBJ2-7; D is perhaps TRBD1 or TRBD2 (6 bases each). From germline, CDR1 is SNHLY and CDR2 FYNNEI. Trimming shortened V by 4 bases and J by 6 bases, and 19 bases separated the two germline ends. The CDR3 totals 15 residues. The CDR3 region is CASSGTVLGGGEQYF. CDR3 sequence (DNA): TGTGCCAGCAGTGGGACGGTGTTGGGGGGCGGCGAGCAGTACTTC.

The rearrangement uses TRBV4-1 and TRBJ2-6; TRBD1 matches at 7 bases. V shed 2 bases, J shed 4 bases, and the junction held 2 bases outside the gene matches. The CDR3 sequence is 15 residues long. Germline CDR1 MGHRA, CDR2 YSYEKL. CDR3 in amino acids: CASSQTGVGANVLTF. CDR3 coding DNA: TGCGCCAGCAGCCAAACAGGGGTAGGGGCCAACGTCCTGACTTTC.

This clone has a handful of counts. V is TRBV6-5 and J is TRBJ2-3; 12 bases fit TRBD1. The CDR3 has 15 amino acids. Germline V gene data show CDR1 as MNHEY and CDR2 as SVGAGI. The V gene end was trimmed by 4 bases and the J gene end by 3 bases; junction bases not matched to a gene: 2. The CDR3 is CASSLGQGATDTQYF. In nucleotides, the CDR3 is TGTGCCAGCAGTTTGGGACAGGGGGCAACAGATACGCAGTATTTT.

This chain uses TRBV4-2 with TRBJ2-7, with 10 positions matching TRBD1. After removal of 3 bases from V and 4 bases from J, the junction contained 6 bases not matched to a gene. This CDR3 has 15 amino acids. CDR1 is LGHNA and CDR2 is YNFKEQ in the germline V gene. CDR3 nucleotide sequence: TGTGCCAGCAGCCAGACCCGGGACAGGGGATACGAGCAGTACTTC. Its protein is CASSQTRDRGYEQYF.

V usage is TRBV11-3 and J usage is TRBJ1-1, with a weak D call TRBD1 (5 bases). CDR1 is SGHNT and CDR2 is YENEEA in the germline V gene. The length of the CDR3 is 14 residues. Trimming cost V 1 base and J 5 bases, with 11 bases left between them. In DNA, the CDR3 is TGTGCCAGCAGCTTAGGGCATGAGGGGACTGAAGCTTTCTTT. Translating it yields CASSLGHEGTEAFF.

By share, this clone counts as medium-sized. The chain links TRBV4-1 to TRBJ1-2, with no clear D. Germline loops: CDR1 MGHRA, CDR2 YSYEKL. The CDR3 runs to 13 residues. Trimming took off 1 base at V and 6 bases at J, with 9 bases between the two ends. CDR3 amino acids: CASSQGVGDGYTF. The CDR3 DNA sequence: TGCGCCAGCAGCCAAGGGGTGGGCGATGGCTACACCTTC.

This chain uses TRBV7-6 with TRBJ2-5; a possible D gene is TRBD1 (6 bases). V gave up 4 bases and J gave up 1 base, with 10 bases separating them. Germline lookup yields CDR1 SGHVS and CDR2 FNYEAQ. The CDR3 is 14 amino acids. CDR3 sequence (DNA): TGTGCCAGCAGCTCCCTCAGGGGCCAAGAGACCCAGTACTTC. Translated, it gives CASSSLRGQETQYF.

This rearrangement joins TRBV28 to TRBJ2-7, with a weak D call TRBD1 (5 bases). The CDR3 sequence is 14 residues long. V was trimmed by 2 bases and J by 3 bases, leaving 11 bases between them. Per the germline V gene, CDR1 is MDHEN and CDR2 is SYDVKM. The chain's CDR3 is CASSLNPGYYEQYF. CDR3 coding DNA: TGTGCCAGCAGTTTAAACCCAGGGTACTACGAGCAGTACTTC. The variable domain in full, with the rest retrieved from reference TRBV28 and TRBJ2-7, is DVKVTQSSRYLVKRTGEKVFLECVQDMDHENMFWYRQDPGLGLRLIYFSYDVKMKEKGDIPEGYSVSREKKERFSLILESASTNQTSMYLCASSLNPGYYEQYFGPGTRLTVT.

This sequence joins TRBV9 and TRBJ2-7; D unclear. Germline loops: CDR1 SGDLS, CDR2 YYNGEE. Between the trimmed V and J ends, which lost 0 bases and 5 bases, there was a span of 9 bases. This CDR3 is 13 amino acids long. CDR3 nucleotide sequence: TGTGCCAGCAGCGTAGTTTCTGGGGACGAGCAGTACTTC. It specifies CASSVVSGDEQYF.

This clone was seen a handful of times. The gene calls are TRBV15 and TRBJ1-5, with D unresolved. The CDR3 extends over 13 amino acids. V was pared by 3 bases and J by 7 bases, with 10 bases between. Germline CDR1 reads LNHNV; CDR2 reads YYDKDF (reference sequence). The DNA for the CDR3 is TGTGCCACCAGCAGCGATCCCCCCCAGCCCCAGCATTTT. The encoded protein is CATSSDPPQPQHF.

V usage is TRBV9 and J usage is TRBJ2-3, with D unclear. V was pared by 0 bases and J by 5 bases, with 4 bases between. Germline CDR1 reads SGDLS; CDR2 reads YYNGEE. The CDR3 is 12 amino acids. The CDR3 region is CASSVGGDTQYF. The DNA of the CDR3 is TGTGCCAGCAGCGTAGGAGGAGATACGCAGTATTTT.

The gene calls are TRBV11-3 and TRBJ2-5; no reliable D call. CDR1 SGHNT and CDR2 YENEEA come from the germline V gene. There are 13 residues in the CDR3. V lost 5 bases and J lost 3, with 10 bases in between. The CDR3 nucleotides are TGTGCCAGCAGCACCGAAGACGAAGAGACCCAGTACTTC. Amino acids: CASSTEDEETQYF.

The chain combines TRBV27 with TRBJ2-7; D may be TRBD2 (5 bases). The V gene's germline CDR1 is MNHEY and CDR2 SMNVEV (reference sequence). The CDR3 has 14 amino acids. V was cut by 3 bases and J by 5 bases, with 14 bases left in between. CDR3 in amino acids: CASSFRGRLDEQYF. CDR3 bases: TGTGCCAGCAGTTTCCGGGGAAGGCTGGACGAGCAGTACTTC.

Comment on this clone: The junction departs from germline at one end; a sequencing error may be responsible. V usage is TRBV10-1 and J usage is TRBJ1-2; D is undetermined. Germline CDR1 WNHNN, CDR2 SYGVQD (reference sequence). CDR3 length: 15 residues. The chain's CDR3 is CASNEVRPPDYGYTF. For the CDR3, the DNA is TGCGCCAGCAATGAGGTCAGGCCCCCTGACTATGGCTACACCTTC.

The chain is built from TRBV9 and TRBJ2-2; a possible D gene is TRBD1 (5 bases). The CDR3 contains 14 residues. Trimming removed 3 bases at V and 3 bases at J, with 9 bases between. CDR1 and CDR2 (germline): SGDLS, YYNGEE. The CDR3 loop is CASSGQLDTGELFF. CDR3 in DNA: TGTGCCAGCAGCGGACAGCTTGACACCGGGGAGCTGTTTTTT.

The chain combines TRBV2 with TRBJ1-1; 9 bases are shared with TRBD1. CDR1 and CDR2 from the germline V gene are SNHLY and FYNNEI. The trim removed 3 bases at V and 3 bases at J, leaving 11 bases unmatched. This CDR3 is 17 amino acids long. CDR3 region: CASSDSGTGNRYTEAFF. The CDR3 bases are TGTGCCAGCAGTGACTCCGGGACAGGGAATAGGTACACTGAAGCTTTCTTT.

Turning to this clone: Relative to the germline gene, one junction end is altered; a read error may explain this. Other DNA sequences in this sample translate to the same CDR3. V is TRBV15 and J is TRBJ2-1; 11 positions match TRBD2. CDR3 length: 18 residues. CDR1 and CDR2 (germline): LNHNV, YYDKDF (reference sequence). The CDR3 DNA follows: TGTGCCACCAGCAGAGATCAGGCTAGCGGGAGGTCTACCAATGAGCAATTCTTC. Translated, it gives CATSRDQASGRSTNEQFF. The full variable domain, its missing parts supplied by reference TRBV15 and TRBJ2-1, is DAMVIQNPRYQVTQFGKPVTLSCSQTLNHNVMYWYQQKSSQAPKLLFHYYDKDFNNEADTPDNFQSRRPNTSFCFLDIRSPGLGDTAMYLCATSRDQASGRSTNEQFFGPGTRLTVL.